Listed below are T cell receptor beta chains from one sample, sequenced in a study of cytomegalovirus exposure and HLA in healthy donors. Profiling relied on immunoSEQ multiplex PCR, and the TCRdb table lists in-frame clones only, not all of them. The clone table shows 100,000 to 150,000 clones, with the ten largest holding about 2%. Sequenced material: PBMCs. These receptors were taken from a man aged 35 to 55 in good health and CMV-seronegative. The CDR3 runs from the conserved cysteine through the conserved F or W. Each record gives: J gene, D gene, V gene, CDR3 DNA, CDR3 protein. The D gene is left open where the match is weak.

>TRBJ2-1|.|TRBV6-6
TGTGCCAGCAGTCCCAATCCAAATGAGCAGTTCTTC
CASSPNPNEQFF
>TRBJ1-5|.|TRBV19
TGTGCCAGTAGCCCAACAGGGACCCAGCCCCAGCATTTT
CASSPTGTQPQHF
>TRBJ1-2|TRBD1|TRBV9
TGTGCCAGCAGCCCCAGGACAGGGACGATTGGCTACACCTTC
CASSPRTGTIGYTF
>TRBJ1-1|.|TRBV2
TGTGCCAGCAGGGCAGGGCGCACTGAAGCTTTCTTT
CASRAGRTEAFF
>TRBJ1-2|TRBD1|TRBV10-1
TGCGCCAGCAAGCCATTAATTAGGACAGGGGGCTCTACTAACTATGGCTACACCTTC
CASKPLIRTGGSTNYGYTF
>TRBJ2-7|.|TRBV7-9
TGTGCCAGCAGCTTGTCTTTCCTTCCGGACGAGCAGTACTTC
CASSLSFLPDEQYF
>TRBJ2-5|.|TRBV5-1
TGCGCCAGCAGCTCCCGCCCCAGGGAGACCCAGTACTTC
CASSSRPRETQYF
>TRBJ2-1|TRBD2|TRBV6-6
TGTGCCAGCAGTGGGGGGGGCAATGAGCAGTTCTTC
CASSGGGNEQFF
>TRBJ2-3|.|TRBV6-1
TGTGCCAGCAGGGGCGCTGACAGGACTACGCAGTATTTT
CASRGADRTTQYF
>TRBJ1-2|.|TRBV5-1
TGCGCCAGCCAAGACTTATCTAACTATGGCTACACCTTC
CASQDLSNYGYTF
>TRBJ2-7|TRBD2|TRBV28
TGTGCCAGCAAGCCGGGACGGGGACTATCCTACGAGCAGTACTTC
CASKPGRGLSYEQYF
>TRBJ1-2|.|TRBV7-6
TGTGCCAGCAGTCGGACGGGGGGAAGGCGGAACTATGGCTACACCTTC
CASSRTGGRRNYGYTF
>TRBJ1-2|.|TRBV5-1
TGCGCCAGCAGCTTGGGAGAAACGGTTAACTATGGCTACACCTTC
CASSLGETVNYGYTF
>TRBJ1-3|.|TRBV2
TGTGCCAGCAGTTCCTCAGGGTCTTCCGGAAACACCATATATTTT
CASSSSGSSGNTIYF
>TRBJ2-2|TRBD2|TRBV6-7
TGTGCCAGCAGCCGGCGACCGGGGGGGCCCGGGGAGCTGTTTTTT
CASSRRPGGPGELFF
>TRBJ1-4|TRBD1|TRBV2
TGTGCCAGCAGCGCTAGGGACAGGGGGGCAACTAATGAAAAACTGTTTTTT
CASSARDRGATNEKLFF
>TRBJ1-1|.|TRBV29-1
TGCAGCGTTGTAGGGGTCCTCGGGGGCACTGAAGCTTTCTTT
CSVVGVLGGTEAFF
>TRBJ1-2|.|TRBV6-5
TGTGCCAGCAGTCCGGGACGGGGGGGGACTATGGGCTACACCTTC
CASSPGRGGTMGYTF
>TRBJ2-7|.|TRBV5-1
TGCGCCAGCAGCCCGATCGGGACAAGATACTACGAGCAGTACTTC
CASSPIGTRYYEQYF
>TRBJ1-4|.|TRBV7-9
TGTGCCAGCAGCCAGGGCACAGGGCTTAATGAAAAACTGTTTTTT
CASSQGTGLNEKLFF
>TRBJ1-1|.|TRBV5-6
TGTGCCAGCAGCTGGAGGGTGAACACTGAAGCTTTCTTT
CASSWRVNTEAFF
>TRBJ2-3|TRBD2|TRBV4-3
TGCGCCAGCAGCCAAGCCCATACTAGCGGGACTCGTCCTCACACAGATACGCAGTATTTT
CASSQAHTSGTRPHTDTQYF
>TRBJ2-7|TRBD1|TRBV7-2
TGTGCCAGCAGCTCCGGACAGGGCTTGACCTACGAGCAGTACTTC
CASSSGQGLTYEQYF
>TRBJ1-1|.|TRBV18
TGTGCCAGCTTCCACTCGATGAACACTGAAGCTTTCTTT
CASFHSMNTEAFF
>TRBJ2-5|TRBD1|TRBV18
TGTGCCAGCTCTCGGGACAGGGAAGAGACCCAGTACTTC
CASSRDREETQYF
>TRBJ2-1|.|TRBV18
TGTGCCAGCTCCCCTACAGGGCTAACCTACAATGAGCAGTTCTTC
CASSPTGLTYNEQFF